Included here is one TCR beta chain sequence, with context. The target antigen is unknown. This sample stems from a study of CD8 T cells in Susac syndrome. Study-wide results and caveats: Clonal expansion of Susac CD8+ cells peaked in TEMRA cells, and it also peaked in active patients.

Unmatched junction bases numbered 10, after V lost 7 bases and J lost 8 bases. Germline CDR1 is SQVTM and CDR2 is ANQGSEA. The CDR3 totals 14 residues. Negative isolation was used for CD8+ and CD4+ T cells, and FACS enrichment was applied to TEMRA cells. Random hexamers were used to reverse transcribe an amount of about 0.5 to 1 ug RNA. The TCR beta CDR3 was amplified by immunoSEQ multiplex PCR across 54 Vbeta, 13 Jbeta. TCRdb independently ran MiXCR on the immunoSEQ multiplex PCR reads; one entry per CDR3 protein. Of about 100,000 distinct CDR3 sequences listed, 95% are singletons. Sequenced: CD8+ T cells from PBMCs. This TCR was sampled from a human donor with Susac syndrome. This chain links TRBV29-1 with TRBJ2-2; 10 bases are shared with TRBD1. The CDR3 here is CSAGTGDLSGELFF. Written as DNA, the CDR3 is TGCAGCGCCGGGACAGGGGATTTGTCGGGGGAGCTGTTTTTT.